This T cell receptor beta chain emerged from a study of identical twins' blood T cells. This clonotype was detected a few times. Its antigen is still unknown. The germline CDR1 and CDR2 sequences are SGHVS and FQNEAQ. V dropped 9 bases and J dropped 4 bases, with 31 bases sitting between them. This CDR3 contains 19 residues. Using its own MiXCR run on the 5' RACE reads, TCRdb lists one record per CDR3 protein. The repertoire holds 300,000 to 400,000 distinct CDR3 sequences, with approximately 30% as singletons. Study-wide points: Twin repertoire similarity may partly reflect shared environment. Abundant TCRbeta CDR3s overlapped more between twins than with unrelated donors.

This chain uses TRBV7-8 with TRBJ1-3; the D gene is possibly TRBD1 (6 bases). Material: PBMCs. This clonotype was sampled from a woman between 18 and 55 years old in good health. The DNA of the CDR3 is TGTGCCAGTTCCTACTGGGCCCGGACAGTAACCCCGGCAGGAAACACCATATATTTT. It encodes CASSYWARTVTPAGNTIYF.